The clone carrying this T cell receptor (beta chain) came up many times. The antigen is unknown. This CDR3 comprises 14 residues. V lost 6 bases to trimming and J lost 2 bases, with 13 bases between them. Germline CDR1 MDHEN, CDR2 SYDVKM. The entry originates in a study of regulatory T cells in long-lasting Graves disease. Broader study findings: Less diverse TCR repertoires were seen in persistent Graves' patients than in newly diagnosed ones. Possibly, too few samples lowered accuracy.

As for time point: newly diagnosed GD, antithyroid drugs for less than 3 months. The TCR library was prepared using RNA isolated from PBMCs. Through Arm-PCR of CDR3 regions and iRepertoire HTBI primers, TCR beta libraries were built. Using its own MiXCR run on the multiplex PCR reads, TCRdb lists one record per CDR3 protein. The data contain about 540,000 distinct CDR3 sequences, 13% of them seen just once; the ten biggest clones take up roughly 10%. These same records also appear under a second study, on T cells in Graves' hyperthyroidism and ophthalmopathy.

The chain combines TRBV28 with TRBJ2-5; D possibly corresponds to TRBD1 (7 bases). This clonotype originated in a man aged 25 to 45 with Graves disease. Sequencing used peripheral blood mononuclear cells (PBMCs), obtained at new diagnosis, from a patient treated with antithyroid drugs. This chain's CDR3 is CASRGGQIQETQYF. CDR3 DNA sequence: TGTGCCAGCAGGGGGGGACAGATACAAGAGACCCAGTACTTC.